This entry describes one T cell receptor (beta chain). Its antigen remains undetermined. One base away there is no much larger clone; base qualities are not given. This record comes from a study of regulatory T cells in long-lasting Graves disease (dated by TCRdb to the early 2020s). As for the study more broadly: Patients with newly diagnosed Graves' disease had been on antithyroid drugs for under 3 months. The study was conducted in China and was registered as a clinical trial. Persistent Graves' disease patients were compared with newly diagnosed Graves' disease patients by peripheral blood TCR sequencing and RNA sequencing. A total of around 35 samples underwent TCR sequencing, from about 13 patients with persistent Graves' disease and approximately 20 patients with newly diagnosed Graves' disease. Here is what the overall study found, with its caveats: As a limitation, the authors acknowledged that the small sample size may reduce accuracy. Sequencing and analysis were limited to the TCR beta chain. Persistent Graves' disease patients showed lower TCR Shannon entropy and fewer highly expanded clones than newly diagnosed patients, suggesting clonal expansion. Persistent disease showed preferential use of TRBV28, TRBJ1-2 and TRBJ2-5, whereas newly diagnosed disease favored TRBV20-1 and TRBJ2-1. Only peripheral blood was studied, because thyroid tissue, the primary lesion, was inaccessible. More public clonotypes were shared among persistent patients (roughly 2,900) than among newly diagnosed patients (under 1,000).

Receptor libraries were prepared by multiplex PCR. The sequencer was an Illumina HiSeq 4000. TCR beta libraries were built with iRepertoire HTBI primers and Arm-PCR amplification of CDR3 regions. Before sequencing, the PCR products underwent gel purification. Regarding the original processing steps: Gene usage analysis of CDR3 amino acid clonotypes used the approximately 62 TRBV and fewer than 15 TRBJ segments found across samples. Filtered high-quality paired reads were merged into contigs using COPE and FqMerger. BLAST was used to align contigs to the IMGT TRBV, TRBD and TRBJ reference genes, and CDR3 was defined following IMGT. Clonotypes above 0.1% frequency were classified as highly expanded clones. Shannon entropy served as the measure of repertoire diversity, while the Gini coefficient captured V-J evenness. A clonotype found in more than one individual was treated as public. TCRdb cleaned the public reads at Q25 with fastp, built clones with MiXCR and kept in-frame beta chains. When rows share a CDR3 protein, they turn into one entry using the most common DNA and genes. TCRdb's processing, not the study's, gives the V and J calls here. The sample table lists about 620,000 distinct CDR3 sequences, about 15% of them with a count of one. The ten largest make up around 18% of the sample.

CDR1 and CDR2 (DFQATT, SNEGSKA) derive from the germline V gene (reference sequence). V and J are truncated by 6 bases and 10 bases respectively, leaving an intervening sequence of 16 bases. The CDR3, cysteine through phenylalanine, is 13 amino acids long. This entry keeps only the CDR3 DNA: 39 bases, framed from base 1. The time point tag for this specimen amounts to: newly diagnosed GD, antithyroid drugs for less than 3 months. For both TCR sequencing and RNA sequencing, RNA was extracted from PBMCs using TRIzol. The diagnosis of Graves' disease was made according to American Thyroid Association guidelines. Patients for the study were recruited at an endocrinology department in Xi'an, China. From each patient, about 8.9 milliliters of peripheral blood was collected into an EDTA anticoagulant tube. Ficoll Paque Plus density gradient separation was used to isolate PBMCs, and no further T cell sorting was performed. An Agilent 2100 Bioanalyzer and agarose gel were used to assess RNA quality, and a NanoDrop 2000 was used to measure RNA concentration.

Another study also made use of these data, one on T cells in Graves' hyperthyroidism and ophthalmopathy. Reported in the second study: A patient counted as having stable Graves' hyperthyroidism if no progression to ophthalmopathy occurred over 18 months of follow-up. Hyperthyroidism patients were newly diagnosed, had a disease duration of under 2 months, and were aged 18 to 65 years. Any patient with an uncontrolled infection, another autoimmune disease, pregnancy or lactation was excluded. Diagnoses were established on the basis of clinical symptoms, serum thyroxine and TRAb, thyroid ultrasound, and orbital computed tomography. For the first round of RT-PCR on the TCR CDR3, the HTBI primer set was used together with the Qiagen OneStep RT-PCR kit. Most expanded thyroid clonotypes (frequency above 0.001) were also detected in blood, a finding suggesting that blood repertoires may reflect thyroid immune responses. A model built on a 13 V-J signature distinguished ophthalmopathy from stable hyperthyroidism, reaching 87.88% sensitivity and 81.08% specificity in cross-validation and 80%/75% in testing. In validation, progression to ophthalmopathy was predicted by the model with 70.59% sensitivity and around 75% specificity, a median of approximately 6.5 months before onset. TCR V-J signatures able to tell the groups apart were searched for in a discovery cohort of 100 patients, of whom more than 40 had Graves' ophthalmopathy and about 55 had stable Graves' hyperthyroidism. Whether ophthalmopathy could be predicted prospectively was tested in an independent validation cohort made up of under 20 hyperthyroidism patients plus 17 patients who later progressed to ophthalmopathy. The 100 or so discovery patients were divided at random into training and test sets in a 7:3 ratio. The study also compared thyroid tissue and blood T-cell repertoires from several Graves' hyperthyroidism patients. After sampling, hyperthyroidism patients received methimazole starting at 30 mg daily, and ophthalmopathy patients received high-dose intravenous methylprednisolone. Libraries were constructed in a second round of multiplex PCR, after which size selection and purification were carried out. Libraries were sequenced paired-end with 100 bp reads on an Illumina HiSeq2000. Raw data were processed with SOAPnuke, discarding reads with adapters, uncalled bases, mean Phred below 15, or no exact constant-primer or identifier match. High-quality paired reads were merged using COPE v1.2.5, and each unique nucleotide sequence was defined as a clonotype. MiTCR v1.1 was used to align the clonotypes against IMGT TRBV, TRBD and TRBJ reference segments. The analysis was restricted to V-J combinations with a frequency above 0.0001, which together covered 99.2% of the repertoires. A TCS score was defined as the ratio between F50 (clonal expansion) and ExV (chaos), using BLOSUM62-based TCRdist between CDR3 peptides within each V-J. Welch's t-statistics and random forest reduced just over 500 V-J features to about 13, which were used in a naive Bayes classifier (R e1071). No statistical method was used to set the sample size in advance, and investigators knew the group allocation. The paper reports TCR Vbeta CDR3 sequencing of 140 or so peripheral blood samples: some 44 ophthalmopathy, over 70 hyperthyroidism and about 17 progressor patients.

The starting material was peripheral blood mononuclear cells (PBMCs), obtained at new diagnosis, from a patient treated with antithyroid drugs. This clonotype originated in a woman aged 30 to 39 with Graves disease. Donor details come from another sample of the same person, matched by shared clones. This chain joins TRBV20-1 to TRBJ1-6; a confident D gene designation cannot be given. In nucleotides, the sequence is TGCAGTGCGCGGCTGGCGGAAGGGTCACCCCTCCACTTT. It translates as CSARLAEGSPLHF.